These 30 T cell receptor beta chains were sequenced from one sample in a study of blood T cell repertoires in COVID-19. Sequencing was performed with immunoSEQ multiplex PCR; in TCRdb, only in-frame clones are kept and a portion is missing. The top ten clones hold around 1.9% of a sample with approximately 190,000 clones, approximately 91% of them seen once. The sequencing input was peripheral blood. The receptors shown here come from an older man with active or convalescent COVID-19.

V usage is TRBV6-1 and J usage is TRBJ1-4, with TRBD1 as a possible D gene (6 bases). This CDR3 region has 16 residues. Germline V CDR1 and CDR2: MNHNS, SASEGT. V was clipped by 0 bases and J by 4 bases, with 12 bases between them. The chain's CDR3 is CASSEAWTAINEKLFF. DNA for the CDR3: TGTGCCAGCAGTGAAGCCTGGACAGCAATTAATGAAAAACTGTTTTTT.

The V and J genes are TRBV3-1 (or the pseudogene TRBV3-2) and TRBJ1-4; 9 bases are shared with TRBD1. The junction had 2 bases not matched to a gene; V was cut back by 3 bases and J by 6 bases. The CDR3 contains 14 residues. CDR1 LGHDT and CDR2 YNNKEL come from the germline V gene (reference sequence). In DNA form, the CDR3 reads TGTGCCAGCAGCCAGGGACAGGGTGATGAAAAACTGTTTTTT. This gives the protein CASSQGQGDEKLFF.

J is TRBJ1-2 and V is TRBV4-3, with D possibly matching TRBD1 (6 bases). Germline lookup yields CDR1 LGHNA and CDR2 YSLEER. Trimming took off 1 base at V and 4 bases at J, with 16 bases between the two ends. This CDR3 region has 16 residues. As DNA, the CDR3 is TGCGCCAGCAGCCAAGCGCCGATACAGGGTGGCTATGGCTACACCTTC. Its protein product is CASSQAPIQGGYGYTF.

The chain carries TRBV5-6 and TRBJ1-6; D uncertain. Germline V gives CDR1 SGHDT, CDR2 YYEEEE. There are 13 residues in the CDR3. V lost 5 bases to trimming and J lost 4 bases, with 7 bases between them. The CDR3 coding sequence is TGTGCCAGCAGTGAACAGTATAATTCACCCCTCCACTTT. Residues: CASSEQYNSPLHF. The full variable domain, in which reference TRBV5-6 and TRBJ1-6 provide the parts outside the CDR3, is DAGVTQSPTHLIKTRGQQVTLRCSPKSGHDTVSWYQQALGQGPQFIFQYYEEEERQRGNFPDRFSGHQFPNYSSELNVNALLLGDSALYLCASSEQYNSPLHFGNGTRLTVT.

The chain employs TRBV28 and TRBJ2-7; 8 bases match TRBD1. The CDR3 loop spans 15 amino acids. CDR1 and CDR2 (germline): MDHEN, SYDVKM. V lost 3 bases and J lost 3; bases outside the gene matches: 7. The CDR3 sequence is CASSFGQGPRYEQYF. Written as DNA, the CDR3 is TGTGCCAGCAGTTTCGGACAGGGTCCCCGCTACGAGCAGTACTTC.

The V and J genes are TRBV7-2 and TRBJ2-7; D remains ambiguous. CDR3 length equals 17 residues. The V gene's germline CDR1 is SGHTA and CDR2 FQGNSA. Trimming took 2 bases from V and 0 from J, leaving 17 bases between them. CDR3: CASSLMTTSFSSYEQYF. In nucleotides, the CDR3 is TGTGCCAGCAGCTTAATGACAACTTCTTTCAGCTCCTACGAGCAGTACTTC.

The rearrangement links TRBV6-2 or TRBV6-3 to TRBJ2-7; D is unclear. Trimming pared 0 bases from V and 2 bases from J, leaving 5 bases between. The CDR3 sequence is 13 residues long. Germline loops: CDR1 MNHEY, CDR2 SVGEGT. The CDR3 protein is CASSYSSAYEQYF. The CDR3 DNA reads as TGTGCCAGCAGTTACTCTTCCGCCTACGAGCAGTACTTC.

The chain's CDR3 is CASSLPGADTQYF. In nucleotides, the CDR3 is TGTGCCAGCAGCCTACCGGGTGCAGATACGCAGTATTTT. V usage is TRBV6-6 and J usage is TRBJ2-3; D not certain. V lost 6 bases to trimming and J lost 4 bases, with 11 bases between them. The CDR3 contains 13 residues. In germline, CDR1 is MNHNY, CDR2 SVGAGI (reference sequence).

V is TRBV5-1 and J is TRBJ2-6; 10 nucleotides align to TRBD1. V trimming: 2 bases; J trimming: 9 bases; junction bases outside the gene matches: 2. Germline lookup yields CDR1 SGHRS and CDR2 YFSETQ. The CDR3 sequence is 14 residues long. This CDR3 is CASSLGDRGNVLTF. CDR3 coding DNA: TGCGCCAGCAGCTTAGGGGACAGGGGCAACGTCCTGACTTTC.

V is TRBV4-3 and J is TRBJ1-5; D may be TRBD1 (5 bases). Germline lookup yields CDR1 LGHNA and CDR2 YSLEER. This CDR3 contains 21 residues. Trimming cost V 0 bases and J 6 bases, with 30 bases left between them. This CDR3 reads CASSQDLPLLDGSYQGQPQHF. The CDR3, as DNA: TGCGCCAGCAGCCAAGATCTCCCCCTTCTGGACGGGTCCTATCAGGGTCAGCCCCAGCATTTT.

The chain uses TRBV5-4 and TRBJ2-5, with TRBD2 as a possible D gene (6 bases). V lost 1 base and J lost 5, with 9 bases in between. CDR3 size: 13 residues. Looked up from germline, CDR1 is SGHNT and CDR2 is YYREEE (reference sequence). In DNA form, the CDR3 reads TGTGCCAGCAGCTTGACTAGCCGGGAGACCCAGTACTTC. It yields the protein CASSLTSRETQYF.

This clone was counted a single time. The rearrangement joins TRBV28 to TRBJ1-5, with D uncertain. The CDR3 contains 15 residues. CDR1 is MDHEN, CDR2 SYDVKM, per germline. Trimming took 2 bases from V and 6 from J, leaving 14 bases between them. The CDR3 DNA reads TGTGCCAGCAGTTTAGTGGTGGGCGAAGGTCAGCCCCAGCATTTT. Its translation: CASSLVVGEGQPQHF.

This chain links TRBV18 with TRBJ1-5, with TRBD1 matching 7 bases. J gave up 11 bases and V 0 bases, and 4 bases lay outside the gene matches. This CDR3 comprises 13 residues. CDR1 KGHSH and CDR2 LQKENI come from the germline V gene. CDR3 DNA: TGTGCCAGCTCACCACCAGGGGGCAGGGCCCAGCATTTT. It yields the protein CASSPPGGRAQHF.

The chain recombines TRBV19 with TRBJ2-7, with 9 bases identical to TRBD1. The length of the CDR3 is 14 residues. V was pared by 4 bases and J by 2 bases, with 3 bases of the junction left unmatched. Germline V CDR1 and CDR2: LNHDA, SQIVND (reference sequence). This CDR3 is CASSRQGEPYEQYF. The CDR3 DNA reads as TGTGCCAGTAGTAGACAGGGGGAGCCCTACGAGCAGTACTTC.

The chain couples TRBV9 to TRBJ2-2; D unresolved. CDR1 and CDR2 (germline): SGDLS, YYNGEE. The CDR3 length is 14 residues. The germline V and J ends were trimmed by 0 bases and 7 bases, with 10 bases remaining between them. The CDR3 loop reads CASSVATEGGELFF. The CDR3 DNA is TGTGCCAGCAGCGTAGCAACAGAAGGCGGGGAGCTGTTTTTT.

V gene TRBV18 combines with J gene TRBJ1-6; possibly TRBD1 for D (6 bases). CDR3 length: 15 residues. Trimming pared 3 bases from V and 7 bases from J, leaving 13 bases between. Germline CDR1 reads KGHSH; CDR2 reads LQKENI. CDR3 protein: CASSPRDNGNSPLHF. CDR3 bases: TGTGCCAGCTCACCCAGGGACAATGGGAATTCACCCCTCCACTTT.

In this sample, this clone turned up many times. The rearrangement uses TRBV3-1 (or the pseudogene TRBV3-2) and TRBJ2-3; 7 nucleotides match TRBD2. The CDR3 runs to 17 residues. Germline loops: CDR1 LGHDT, CDR2 YNNKEL (reference sequence). The trim removed 2 bases at V and 0 bases at J, leaving 8 bases unmatched. The CDR3, as DNA: TGTGCCAGCAGCCAACTCTCTAGCGGAAGTAGCACAGATACGCAGTATTTT. Translation: CASSQLSSGSSTDTQYF.

The chain is built from TRBV19 and TRBJ2-1, with 7 bases identical to TRBD2. From germline, CDR1 is LNHDA and CDR2 SQIVND (reference sequence). The CDR3 extends over 16 amino acids. V was clipped by 6 bases and J by 2 bases; unmatched bases: 10. The CDR3 protein is CASRRGEGLTYNEQFF. The DNA of the CDR3 is TGTGCCAGTAGGCGAGGGGAGGGATTGACCTACAATGAGCAGTTCTTC.

This chain connects TRBV28 to TRBJ1-5; possibly TRBD1 for D (5 bases). Germline CDR1 is MDHEN and CDR2 is SYDVKM. CDR3 length: 14 amino acids. V was pared by 8 bases and J by 3 bases, with 14 bases between. CDR3 bases: TGTGCCAGCTACTTATCAGGGCCCAATCAGCCCCAGCATTTT. Translating gives CASYLSGPNQPQHF.

This clone was seen a single time. V is TRBV6-5 and J is TRBJ2-7; 8 positions match TRBD1. The CDR3 totals 15 residues. Germline CDR1 MNHEY, CDR2 SVGAGI. The junction had 6 bases not matched to a gene; V was cut back by 5 bases and J by 0 bases. The CDR3 region has the DNA TGTGCCAGCAGTAGAGGACAGGGAGGCTCCTACGAGCAGTACTTC. Protein: CASSRGQGGSYEQYF.

Here the CDR3 DNA reads TGTGCCAGCAGCGGTCTACCCTACGAGCAGTACTTC. Its protein product is CASSGLPYEQYF. The chain links TRBV28 to TRBJ2-7; D is undetermined. The CDR3 covers 12 residues. Germline V gene lookup returns CDR1 MDHEN and CDR2 SYDVKM. The V gene lost 6 bases and the J gene lost 2 bases, with 8 bases spanning the gap.

The CDR3 sequence is CASSTRTGNYGYTF. The CDR3 DNA reads TGTGCCAGCAGTACCCGGACAGGGAACTATGGCTACACCTTC. This chain uses TRBV6-2 or TRBV6-3 with TRBJ1-2, with 8 nucleotides matching TRBD1. The CDR3 runs 14 residues. Germline V gene sequence: CDR1 MNHEY, CDR2 SVGEGT. The junction had 4 bases not matched to a gene; V was cut back by 5 bases and J by 2 bases.

This chain joins TRBV7-2 and TRBJ1-2; 9 nucleotides match TRBD1. Losses at the gene ends were 1 base for V and 1 base for J; bases not matched to a gene: 7. This CDR3 is built from 17 residues. Looked up from germline, CDR1 is SGHTA and CDR2 is FQGNSA. CDR3 in DNA: TGTGCCAGCAGCTTAGTTACAGGGGGCCGGGGTAACTATGGCTACACCTTC. This translates into CASSLVTGGRGNYGYTF.

The gene calls are TRBV30 and TRBJ2-1; TRBD2 agrees at 11 bases. This CDR3 region has 14 residues. Trimming cost V 1 base and J 9 bases; bases outside gene matches: 5. CDR1 is GTSNPN and CDR2 is SVGIG in the germline V gene (reference sequence). CDR3 in amino acids: CAWSGSGRATEQFF. The DNA for the CDR3 is TGTGCCTGGAGTGGTAGCGGGAGGGCCACTGAGCAGTTCTTC. Full variable domain (outside the CDR3, taken from reference TRBV30 and TRBJ2-1): SQTIHQWPATLVQPVGSPLSLECTVEGTSNPNLYWYRQAAGRGLQLLFYSVGIGQISSEVPQNLSASRPQDRQFILSSKKLLLSDSGFYLCAWSGSGRATEQFFGPGTRLTVL.

The chain uses TRBV10-2 and TRBJ2-1; 12 bases fit TRBD2. V shed 7 bases and J 0 bases; nucleotides not matched to a gene: 13. The CDR3 is 19 amino acids. Per germline, CDR1 WSHSY and CDR2 SAAADI. The CDR3 protein is CASTNPGLAGPSSYNEQFF. DNA for the CDR3: TGCGCCAGCACCAATCCTGGACTAGCGGGGCCCAGCTCCTACAATGAGCAGTTCTTC.

The V and J genes are TRBV11-2 and TRBJ1-5; 8 bases fit TRBD1. CDR1 SGHAT and CDR2 FQNNGV come from the germline V gene. The CDR3 runs to 13 residues. V shed 6 bases, J shed 2 bases, and the junction held 0 bases outside the gene matches. The CDR3 protein is CASRQGGNQPQHF. The CDR3 nucleotides are TGTGCCAGCAGACAGGGGGGCAATCAGCCCCAGCATTTT.

The CDR3 loop reads CASSIHRGRGTEAFF. CDR3 nucleotides: TGTGCCAGCAGTATTCACAGGGGGCGAGGCACTGAAGCTTTCTTT. The V gene is TRBV25-1, the J gene TRBJ1-1; TRBD1 matches at 9 bases. The CDR3 loop spans 15 amino acids. V gave up 5 bases and J gave up 4 bases; unmatched junction bases: 8. CDR1 MGHDK and CDR2 SYGVNS come from the germline V gene.

The chain is built from TRBV11-2 and TRBJ1-6, with 10 bases fitting TRBD1. Trimming took 5 bases from V and 9 from J; bases not matched to a gene: 4. Germline V gives CDR1 SGHAT, CDR2 FQNNGV. The CDR3 contains 14 residues. The CDR3 here is CASSPRDRGSPLHF. In DNA form, the CDR3 reads TGTGCCAGCAGCCCCCGGGACAGGGGTTCACCCCTCCACTTT.

This chain links TRBV28 with TRBJ1-5, with 7 nucleotides matching TRBD1. Trimming cost V 5 bases and J 0 bases; bases outside gene matches: 13. This CDR3 spans 18 amino acids. Germline V gives CDR1 MDHEN, CDR2 SYDVKM. The CDR3 here is CASSAPGQSKYSNQPQHF. CDR3 coding DNA: TGTGCCAGCAGTGCCCCGGGACAGTCTAAGTATAGCAATCAGCCCCAGCATTTT. Supplemented by reference TRBV28 and TRBJ1-5, the full variable domain reads DVKVTQSSRYLVKRTGEKVFLECVQDMDHENMFWYRQDPGLGLRLIYFSYDVKMKEKGDIPEGYSVSREKKERFSLILESASTNQTSMYLCASSAPGQSKYSNQPQHFGDGTRLSIL.

This clone showed up just a few times. The chain combines TRBV7-2 with TRBJ1-2; 7 bases are shared with TRBD1. Germline loops: CDR1 SGHTA, CDR2 FQGNSA. This CDR3 has 14 residues. Germline trimming cut 1 base from V and 5 bases from J; bases unmatched to any gene: 4. This CDR3 is CASSLGSGGYGYTF. CDR3 in DNA: TGTGCCAGCAGCTTAGGCTCAGGGGGATATGGCTACACCTTC. Filled out from reference TRBV7-2 and TRBJ1-2, the complete variable domain reads GAGVSQSPSNKVTEKGKDVELRCDPISGHTALYWYRQSLGQGLEFLIYFQGNSAPDKSGLPSDRFSAERTGGSVSTLTIQRTQQEDSAVYLCASSLGSGGYGYTFGSGTRLTVV.